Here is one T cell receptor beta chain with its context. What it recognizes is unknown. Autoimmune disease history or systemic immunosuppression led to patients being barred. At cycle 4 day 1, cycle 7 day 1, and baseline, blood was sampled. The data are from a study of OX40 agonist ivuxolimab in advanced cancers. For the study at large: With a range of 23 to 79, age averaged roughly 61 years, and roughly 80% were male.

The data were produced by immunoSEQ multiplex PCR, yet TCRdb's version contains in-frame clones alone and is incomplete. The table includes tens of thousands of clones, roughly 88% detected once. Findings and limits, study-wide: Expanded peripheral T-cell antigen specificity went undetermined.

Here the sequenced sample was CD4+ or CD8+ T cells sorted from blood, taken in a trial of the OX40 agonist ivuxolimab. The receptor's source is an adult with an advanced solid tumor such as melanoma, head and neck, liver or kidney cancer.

CDR3: CASSLKGTTSYEQYF. The DNA of the CDR3 is TGTGCCAGCAGCCTAAAAGGGACTACCTCCTACGAGCAGTACTTC. The rearrangement links TRBV7-9 to TRBJ2-7; 7 bases are a match to TRBD2. The J segment lost 0 bases and the V segment lost 5 bases, leaving 7 bases of the junction unmatched. This CDR3 region has 15 residues. The V gene's germline CDR1 is SEHNR and CDR2 FQNEAQ (reference sequence). Full variable domain (rest looked up from reference TRBV7-9 and TRBJ2-7): DTGVSQNPRHKITKRGQNVTFRCDPISEHNRLYWYRQTLGQGPEFLTYFQNEAQLEKSRLLSDRFSAERPKGSFSTLEIQRTEQGDSAMYLCASSLKGTTSYEQYFGPGTRLTVT.